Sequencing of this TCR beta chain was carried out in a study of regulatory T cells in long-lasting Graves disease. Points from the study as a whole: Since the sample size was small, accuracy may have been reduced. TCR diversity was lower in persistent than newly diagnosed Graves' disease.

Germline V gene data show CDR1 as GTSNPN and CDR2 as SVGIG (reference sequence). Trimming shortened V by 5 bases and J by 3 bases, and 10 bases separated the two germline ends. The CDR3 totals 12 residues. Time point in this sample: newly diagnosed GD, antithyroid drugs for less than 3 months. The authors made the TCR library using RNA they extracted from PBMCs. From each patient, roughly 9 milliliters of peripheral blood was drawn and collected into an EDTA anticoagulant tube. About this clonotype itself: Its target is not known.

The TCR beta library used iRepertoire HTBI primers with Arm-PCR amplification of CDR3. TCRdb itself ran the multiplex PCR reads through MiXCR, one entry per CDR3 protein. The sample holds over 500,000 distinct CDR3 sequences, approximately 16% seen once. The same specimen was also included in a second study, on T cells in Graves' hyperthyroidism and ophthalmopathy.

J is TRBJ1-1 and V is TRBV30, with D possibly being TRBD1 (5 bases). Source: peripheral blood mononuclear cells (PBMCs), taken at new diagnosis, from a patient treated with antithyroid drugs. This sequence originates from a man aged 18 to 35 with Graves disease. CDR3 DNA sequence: TGTGCCTGGTCAAAGGGGTACACTGAAGCTTTCTTT. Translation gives CAWSKGYTEAFF.